This is a list of T cell receptor beta chains from one sample in a study of cytomegalovirus exposure and HLA in healthy donors. Sequencing was performed with immunoSEQ multiplex PCR; in TCRdb, only in-frame clones are kept and a portion is missing. The listing records roughly 60,000 clones. Sequenced sample: PBMCs. The receptors originated from a woman aged 18-29 years in good health and CMV-seronegative. CDR3s include the opening cysteine and the closing phenylalanine or tryptophan. D genes are given only for firm matches.

>-|TRBV5-1|TRBJ1-1
CASATGDSLNTEAFF
TGCGCCAGCGCTACAGGCGACTCCCTGAACACTGAAGCTTTCTTT
>-|TRBV5-4|TRBJ2-5
CASRNVGSTQETQYF
TGTGCCAGCAGAAACGTTGGGAGTACACAAGAGACCCAGTACTTC
>TRBD1|TRBV18|TRBJ1-4
CASSRTGGSEKLFF
TGTGCCAGCTCGCGGACAGGGGGTAGTGAAAAACTGTTTTTT
>-|TRBV29-1|TRBJ2-3
CSVEGSASDTQYF
TGCAGCGTTGAGGGGAGCGCATCCGATACGCAGTATTTT
>TRBD2|TRBV9|TRBJ2-1
CASSSRPTSGGGEYNEQFF
TGTGCCAGCAGCTCCCGCCCGACTAGCGGGGGTGGGGAATACAATGAGCAGTTCTTC
>-|TRBV6-1|TRBJ2-7
CASSNLQDARYEQYF
TGTGCCAGCAGTAACCTACAGGACGCCAGGTACGAGCAGTACTTC
>-|TRBV5-1|TRBJ1-1
CASSLPAGEGTEAFF
TGCGCCAGCAGCTTGCCCGCGGGCGAGGGCACTGAAGCTTTCTTT
>TRBD2|TRBV4-2|TRBJ2-5
CASSQGTSGGAETQYF
TGTGCCAGCAGCCAAGGGACTAGCGGGGGGGCAGAGACCCAGTACTTC
>TRBD1|TRBV2|TRBJ1-5
CASSPGQAGNQPQHF
TGTGCCAGCAGCCCGGGACAGGCTGGGAATCAGCCCCAGCATTTT
>-|TRBV5-1|TRBJ1-2
CASSLDGGGYGYTF
TGCGCCAGCAGCTTGGATGGGGGAGGCTATGGCTACACCTTC
>-|TRBV7-6|TRBJ2-1
CASSTGRSYNEQFF
TGTGCCAGCAGCACCGGCAGGTCCTACAATGAGCAGTTCTTC
>-|TRBV7-8|TRBJ1-1
CASSFQRVRNTEAFF
TGTGCCAGCAGCTTCCAGAGGGTTAGGAACACTGAAGCTTTCTTT
>TRBD2|TRBV5-1|TRBJ2-7
CASSLVISRRGANEQYF
TGCGCCAGCAGCTTGGTCATCTCGCGGCGGGGGGCCAACGAGCAGTACTTC
>TRBD2|TRBV9|TRBJ2-5
CASSVGGGRNEGETQYF
TGTGCCAGCAGCGTAGGGGGCGGGAGAAATGAAGGGGAGACCCAGTACTTC
>TRBD2|TRBV15|TRBJ2-7
CATSRDTSGSYEQYF
TGTGCCACCAGCAGAGATACTAGCGGGAGTTACGAGCAGTACTTC
>TRBD2|TRBV5-1|TRBJ2-5
CASSLPTSTSPETQYF
TGCGCCAGCAGCTTACCAACCTCGACTAGCCCGGAGACCCAGTACTTC
>TRBD2|TRBV2|TRBJ2-3
CASSGPSGRSTDTQYF
TGTGCCAGCAGTGGCCCTAGCGGGAGGTCCACAGATACGCAGTATTTT
>TRBD1|TRBV7-2|TRBJ1-2
CASSFAGTANYGYTF
TGTGCCAGCAGCTTCGCCGGGACAGCTAACTATGGCTACACCTTC
>TRBD1|TRBV5-1|TRBJ1-1
CASSGGQRLNTEAFF
TGCGCCAGCAGCGGGGGACAGAGACTGAACACTGAAGCTTTCTTT
>TRBD1|TRBV19|TRBJ1-1
CASPGGSGTGYTEAFF
TGTGCCAGTCCAGGAGGCTCCGGGACAGGGTACACTGAAGCTTTCTTT
>-|TRBV6-6|TRBJ1-5
CASSPNSNQPQHF
TGTGCCAGCAGCCCCAATAGCAATCAGCCCCAGCATTTT
>TRBD1|TRBV5-1|TRBJ1-2
CASSLSPGTGWGGYTF
TGCGCCAGCAGCTTATCACCAGGGACAGGGTGGGGTGGCTACACCTTC